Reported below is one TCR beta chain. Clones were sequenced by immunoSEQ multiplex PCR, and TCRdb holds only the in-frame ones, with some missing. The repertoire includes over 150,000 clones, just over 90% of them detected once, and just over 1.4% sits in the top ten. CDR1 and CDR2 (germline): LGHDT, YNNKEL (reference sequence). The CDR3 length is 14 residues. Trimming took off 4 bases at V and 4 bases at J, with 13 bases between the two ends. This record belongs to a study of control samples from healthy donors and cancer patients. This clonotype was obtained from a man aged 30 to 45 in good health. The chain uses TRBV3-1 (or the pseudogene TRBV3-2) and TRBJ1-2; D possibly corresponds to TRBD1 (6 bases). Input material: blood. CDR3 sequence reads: CASSLLTGSYGYTF. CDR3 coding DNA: TGTGCCAGCAGCCTACTGACAGGTTCCTATGGCTACACCTTC.